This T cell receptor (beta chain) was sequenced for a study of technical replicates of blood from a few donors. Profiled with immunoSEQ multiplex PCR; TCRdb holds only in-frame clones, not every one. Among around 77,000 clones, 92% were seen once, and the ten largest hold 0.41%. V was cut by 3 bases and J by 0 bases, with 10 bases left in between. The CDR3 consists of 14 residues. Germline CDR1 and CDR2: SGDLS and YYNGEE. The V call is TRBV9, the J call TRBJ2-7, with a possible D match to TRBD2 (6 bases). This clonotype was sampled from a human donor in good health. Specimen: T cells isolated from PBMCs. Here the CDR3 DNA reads TGTGCCAGCAGCGCTCAACTAGCCTCCTACGAGCAGTACTTC. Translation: CASSAQLASYEQYF.